Following are 19 T cell receptor beta chains from one sample sequenced in a study of Graves' ophthalmopathy and Graves' hyperthyroidism. Amplifying from RNA transcripts, the study obtained TCR beta CDR3 regions. RT-PCR with HTBI primers came first, then second-round multiplex PCR. TCRdb reprocessed the multiplex PCR reads via MiXCR and lists one record per CDR3 protein. Of approximately 540,000 distinct CDR3 sequences listed, under 45% are singletons. The sequenced sample was peripheral blood or thyroid tissue (not recorded which). The origin of the receptors is an adult man with Graves' hyperthyroidism.

CDR3 protein: CASSDVEGNTIYF. The CDR3 bases are TGCGCCAGCAGTGACGTGGAGGGCAACACCATATATTTT. The rearrangement joins TRBV10-2 to TRBJ1-3; no clear D gene. The CDR3 length is 13 residues. CDR1 is WSHSY, CDR2 SAAADI, per germline. V gave up 3 bases and J gave up 7 bases, with 10 bases separating them.

The chain couples TRBV6-5 to TRBJ2-7; D may be TRBD1 (5 bases). Germline CDR1 is MNHEY and CDR2 is SVGAGI. Between the trimmed V and J ends, which lost 1 base and 0 bases, there was a span of 16 bases. This CDR3 has 17 residues. Here the CDR3 reads CASSYFSGQMGSYEQYF. In DNA, the CDR3 is TGTGCCAGCAGTTACTTCTCTGGACAAATGGGCTCCTACGAGCAGTACTTC.

This clonotype has more than one count but fewer than ten. The chain has TRBV4-1 and TRBJ1-2, with 9 nucleotides matching TRBD1. The junction had 13 bases not matched to a gene; V was cut back by 0 bases and J by 2 bases. The CDR3 length is 19 residues. CDR1 and CDR2 from the germline V gene are MGHRA and YSYEKL. The CDR3 region is CASSQELVLDRGFNYGYTF. For the CDR3, the DNA is TGCGCCAGCAGCCAAGAGTTAGTCTTGGACAGGGGTTTCAACTATGGCTACACCTTC.

The chain couples TRBV25-1 to TRBJ2-7; 7 bases line up with TRBD1. Trimming cost V 8 bases and J 5 bases; bases outside gene matches: 9. The germline V gene has CDR1 MGHDK and CDR2 SYGVNS. The CDR3 length is 13 residues. The CDR3 region has the DNA TGTGCCAGCGTCGTCCAGGGGGTAGACGAGCAGTACTTC. It yields the protein CASVVQGVDEQYF.

J is TRBJ2-5 and V is TRBV29-1; 11 nucleotides agree with TRBD2. The CDR3 extends over 13 amino acids. The junction had 7 bases not matched to a gene; V was cut back by 8 bases and J by 5 bases. The germline CDR1 and CDR2 sequences are SQVTM and ANQGSEA. Here the CDR3 reads CSPGVAGGETQYF. The CDR3 DNA reads as TGCAGCCCCGGGGTAGCGGGGGGGGAGACCCAGTACTTC.

This clonotype was detected only a few times. A read error may explain this, as a much larger clone is one base away. The V and J genes are TRBV2 and TRBJ2-2; tentatively, D is TRBD2 (5 bases). CDR1 is SNHLY and CDR2 is FYNNEI in the germline V gene. The CDR3 has 16 residues. This CDR3 reads CASKPPRSTPTGELSF. CDR3 coding DNA: TGTGCCAGCAAACCGCCGCGATCCACCCCCACCGGGGAGCTGTCTTTT.

V and J are TRBV20-1 and TRBJ2-7; 12 bases are a match to TRBD2. The closer fit of TRBJ2-1 to the DNA end suggests the J call may be wrong. Germline CDR1 is DFQATT and CDR2 is SNEGSKA (reference sequence). The CDR3 contains 16 residues. This CDR3 is CSARDSTSGRYNEQFF. The CDR3 DNA follows: TGCAGTGCTAGAGACTCGACTAGCGGGAGATACAATGAGCAGTTCTTC.

This clonotype was seen many times. The chain joins TRBV10-3 to TRBJ1-2, with a tentative D call TRBD1 (6 bases). Germline V gene lookup returns CDR1 ENHRY and CDR2 SYGVKD. The CDR3 covers 13 residues. Trimming left V 7 bases short and J 1 base short, with 10 bases between. The CDR3 is CAITTDSNYGYTF. The DNA for the CDR3 is TGTGCCATCACTACGGACAGTAACTATGGCTACACCTTC.

Turning to this clonotype: This may come from a read error, since a much larger clone is one base off. This chain joins TRBV10-3 and TRBJ1-2, with TRBD1 identical over 7 bases. The CDR3 spans 14 residues. Looked up from germline, CDR1 is ENHRY and CDR2 is SYGVKD. In nucleotides, the CDR3 is TGTGCCAGCAGTGACTCGACAGGGTTTAGTGGCTACACCTTC. Translated: CASSDSTGFSGYTF.

This clonotype was detected only a few times. The chain employs TRBV12-3 or TRBV12-4 and TRBJ1-5; TRBD1 might be the D (5 bases). Trimming stripped 8 bases from V and 4 bases from J, with 12 bases between. The CDR3 has 13 residues. CDR3 protein: CASSAGWNQPQHF. As DNA, the CDR3 is TGTGCCAGCTCGGCAGGGTGGAATCAGCCCCAGCATTTT.

A note on this clonotype: A junction boundary mismatches the germline segment, possibly from a read error. This chain connects TRBV5-1 to TRBJ1-2; 9 bases are a match to TRBD1. This CDR3 spans 11 amino acids. Germline CDR1 SGHRS, CDR2 YFSETQ. Here the CDR3 reads CASSLTGGYSF. The CDR3 DNA reads as TGCGCCAGCAGCCTGACAGGGGGTTACTCCTTC.

On this clonotype itself: This may be a read error: a much more frequent sequence differs by one nucleotide. V usage is TRBV2 and J usage is TRBJ2-7; maybe TRBD2 (6 bases). CDR1 is SNHLY and CDR2 is FYNNEI in the germline V gene. The CDR3 length is 12 residues. As DNA, the CDR3 is TGTGCCAGCCGTAGGGACTTTTACGGGCAGTACTTC. Translated: CASRRDFYGQYF.

This clonotype was seen ten or more times. The gene calls are TRBV20-1 and TRBJ2-5; a possible D gene is TRBD1 (5 bases). Germline loops: CDR1 DFQATT, CDR2 SNEGSKA (reference sequence). Trimming cost V 0 bases and J 4 bases, with 6 bases left between them. This CDR3 has 12 amino acids. The CDR3 DNA reads TGCAGTGCTAGAGATCAGGGAGAGACCCAGTACTTC. Encoded protein: CSARDQGETQYF.

The chain combines TRBV6-4 with TRBJ1-4; possibly TRBD1 for D (5 bases). Germline values: CDR1 MRHNA, CDR2 SNTAGT. The CDR3 extends over 15 amino acids. V dropped 6 bases and J dropped 4 bases, with 15 bases sitting between them. The CDR3 region is CASRDRDGSNEKLFF. CDR3 DNA: TGTGCCAGCAGAGACCGGGACGGGAGTAATGAAAAACTGTTTTTT.

V is TRBV19 and J is TRBJ2-5; D is perhaps TRBD1 (6 bases). CDR3 length: 14 residues. V gave up 3 bases and J gave up 11 bases, with 19 bases separating them. Germline CDR1 LNHDA, CDR2 SQIVND (reference sequence). The CDR3 reads CASSMYREPNEQYF. CDR3 DNA: TGTGCCAGTAGTATGTACAGGGAACCCAATGAGCAGTACTTC.

Note on this clonotype: It may be a read error: a sequence one base away is much more abundant. V usage is TRBV19 and J usage is TRBJ2-7, with D possibly being TRBD2 (6 bases). The CDR3 runs to 15 residues. V was pared by 11 bases and J by 0 bases, with 20 bases between. Germline V gives CDR1 LNHDA, CDR2 SQIVND (reference sequence). The CDR3, as DNA: TGTGCCGGTACCAACCCGGGACTGGACTCCTACGAGCAGTACTTC. It yields the protein CAGTNPGLDSYEQYF.

J is TRBJ2-7 and V is TRBV19; D might be TRBD1 (5 bases). Germline V gene data show CDR1 as LNHDA and CDR2 as SQIVND (reference sequence). This CDR3 contains 14 residues. Deletions cut 1 base from V and 3 bases from J, with 10 bases between. The DNA for the CDR3 is TGTGCCAGTAGTATAGTCGACAGAGTCTACGAGCAGTACTTC. Its protein product is CASSIVDRVYEQYF.

In its sample, this clonotype was seen many times. V gene TRBV6-5 combines with J gene TRBJ2-7; D not certain. The germline CDR1 and CDR2 sequences are MNHEY and SVGAGI. The CDR3 consists of 15 residues. V lost 6 bases and J 2 bases, leaving 17 bases between the germline ends. The CDR3, as DNA: TGTGCCAGCAGCCCGACGCAGACAATTACCTACGAGCAGTACTTC. Protein product: CASSPTQTITYEQYF.

Ten or more counts support this clonotype. The chain has TRBV11-2 and TRBJ1-1; D not certain. V shed 3 bases and J shed 4 bases, with 12 bases lying between them. The CDR3 consists of 14 residues. From germline, CDR1 is SGHAT and CDR2 FQNNGV. The CDR3 sequence: CASSFGVDGTEAFF. CDR3 coding DNA: TGTGCCAGCAGCTTCGGGGTGGACGGCACTGAAGCTTTCTTT. Drawing the rest from reference TRBV11-2 and TRBJ1-1, the complete variable domain is EAGVAQSPRYKIIEKRQSVAFWCNPISGHATLYWYQQILGQGPKLLIQFQNNGVVDDSQLPKDRFSAERLKGVDSTLKIQPAKLEDSAVYLCASSFGVDGTEAFFGQGTRLTVV.